This TCR beta chain was documented in a study of cytomegalovirus exposure and HLA in healthy donors. J gave up 3 bases and V 4 bases, and 6 bases lay outside the gene matches. Per germline, CDR1 MNHEY and CDR2 SMNVEV (reference sequence). The CDR3 totals 16 residues. About this clone: Its matching antigen is unknown.

The primer mix had 60 Vbeta and 13 Jbeta primers. Assay used: immunoSEQ multiplex PCR; TCRdb lists only in-frame clones, some missing. The sample has roughly 160,000 clones, 84% seen once. General study results and limits: Testing in vitro showed a few CMV-associated chains specific for CMV antigens.

Healthy donors of bone marrow made up the group. Material for sequencing was PBMCs. V and J are TRBV27 and TRBJ2-1; 10 bases line up with TRBD2. The sequence derives from a boy between 2 and 10 years old in good health and CMV-seronegative. The CDR3 DNA follows: TGTGCCAGCAGTTCCCAGGGACTAGCGAACTACAATGAGCAGTTCTTC. It codes for CASSSQGLANYNEQFF.